One T cell receptor beta chain is described in this entry. Its antigen is not known. TCRdb called the reads again in MiXCR, with one record for every CDR3 protein. The table lists 250,000 to 300,000 distinct CDR3 sequences, approximately 15% of them singletons, with roughly 8.7% in the top ten. CDR3 size: 17 residues. V shed 4 bases and J 1 base; nucleotides not matched to a gene: 9. CDR1 MGHRA and CDR2 YSYEKL come from the germline V gene. The data are from a study of T cell repertoires in cytomegalovirus infection. Study information: Based on public TCR beta signatures, there were indications of CMV infection and of a matching HLA type. General observations from the study: The ex vivo response was dominated by HLA-C-restricted CMV-specific TCR beta clonotypes. CMV carriers with the relevant HLA were identified by cumulative public TCR beta family frequency.

This chain uses TRBV4-1 with TRBJ1-2; 10 bases map to TRBD1. The source material was PBMCs. The sequence was obtained from a human donor in good health (CMV status not recorded). Some clones in this sample may be carry-over from other donors' samples. CDR3 sequence (DNA): TGCGCCAGCAGCCCGGAAGACAGGGGGCTTGATAACTATGGCTACACCTTC. It yields the protein CASSPEDRGLDNYGYTF.